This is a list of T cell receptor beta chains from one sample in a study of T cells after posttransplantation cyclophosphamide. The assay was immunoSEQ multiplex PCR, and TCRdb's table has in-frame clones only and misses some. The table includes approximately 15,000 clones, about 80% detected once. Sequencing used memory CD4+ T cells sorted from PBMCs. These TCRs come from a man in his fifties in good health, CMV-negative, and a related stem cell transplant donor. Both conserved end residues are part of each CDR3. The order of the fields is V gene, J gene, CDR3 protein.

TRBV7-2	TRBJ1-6	CASSRQGASGSLHF
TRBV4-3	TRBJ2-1	CASSQGQKFNEQFF
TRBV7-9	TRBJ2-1	CASLSGGGRKDSYNEQFF
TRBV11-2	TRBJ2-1	CASSLSPSGRSYNEQFF
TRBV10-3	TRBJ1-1	CAISDSQGDTEAFF
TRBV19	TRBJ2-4	CASSKVGGAKNIQYF
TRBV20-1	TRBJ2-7	CSARRDYEQYF
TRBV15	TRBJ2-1	CATSLSRGTRMNEQFF
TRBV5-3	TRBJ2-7	CARSSGTSGSSYEQYF
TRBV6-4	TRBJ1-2	CASSPGQNYGYTF
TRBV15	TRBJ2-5	CATSREGTGGFQETQYF
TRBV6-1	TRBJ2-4	CASSAIPQGAAGDIQYF
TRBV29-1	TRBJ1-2	CSVRDGRGDGYTF
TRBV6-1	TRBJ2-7	CAAQGQTSYEQYF
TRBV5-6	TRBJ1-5	CASSFYRGRTQNQPQHF
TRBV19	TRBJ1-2	CASSLGQNYGYTF
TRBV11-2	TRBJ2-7	CASSLETRGAGEQYF
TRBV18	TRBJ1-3	CASSSFDGYSGNTIYF
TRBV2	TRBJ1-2	CASAQGGLNGYTF
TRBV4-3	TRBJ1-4	CASSQDRGATDEKLFF
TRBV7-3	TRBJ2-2	CASSLVGGRRAGELFF
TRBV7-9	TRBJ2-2	CASSFPGGELFF
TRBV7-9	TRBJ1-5	CASSEDAGGGPQHF
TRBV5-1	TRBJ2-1	CASSSDEAGGYNEQFF
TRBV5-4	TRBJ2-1	CASSLGLAGGPKFF
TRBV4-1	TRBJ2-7	CASSQEAAGAIPYEQYF
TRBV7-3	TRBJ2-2	CASSLEAGPNTGELFF
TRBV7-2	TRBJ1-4	CASSARTGGNEKLFF
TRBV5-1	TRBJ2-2	CASSLPSGGANTGELFF
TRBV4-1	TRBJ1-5	CASRPVLSPNQPQHF
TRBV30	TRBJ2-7	CAWSQQGYEQYF
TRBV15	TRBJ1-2	CATSRNRGYGYTF
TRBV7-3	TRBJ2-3	CASSPQLRSRTDTQYF
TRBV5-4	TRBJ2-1	CASSTPRDYNEQFF
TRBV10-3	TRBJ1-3	CASHKESSGNTIYF
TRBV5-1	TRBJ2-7	CASSSGRSRGSYEQYF
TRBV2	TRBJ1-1	CASSARRGTEAFF
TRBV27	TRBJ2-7	CASSSQGSSAREQYF
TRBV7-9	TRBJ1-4	CASSLTRGSNEKLFF
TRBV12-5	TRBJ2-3	CASGLGTSGGGNTQYF
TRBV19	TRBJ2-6	CASSTHPGAGANVLTF
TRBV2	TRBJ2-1	CASSEYRGADNEQFF
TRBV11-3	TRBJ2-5	CASSLDSFQETQYF
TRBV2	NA	CASSGGLAVYEQYF
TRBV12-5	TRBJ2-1	CASGARGLAGFGEQFF
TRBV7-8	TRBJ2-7	CASSLGLAGSEQYF